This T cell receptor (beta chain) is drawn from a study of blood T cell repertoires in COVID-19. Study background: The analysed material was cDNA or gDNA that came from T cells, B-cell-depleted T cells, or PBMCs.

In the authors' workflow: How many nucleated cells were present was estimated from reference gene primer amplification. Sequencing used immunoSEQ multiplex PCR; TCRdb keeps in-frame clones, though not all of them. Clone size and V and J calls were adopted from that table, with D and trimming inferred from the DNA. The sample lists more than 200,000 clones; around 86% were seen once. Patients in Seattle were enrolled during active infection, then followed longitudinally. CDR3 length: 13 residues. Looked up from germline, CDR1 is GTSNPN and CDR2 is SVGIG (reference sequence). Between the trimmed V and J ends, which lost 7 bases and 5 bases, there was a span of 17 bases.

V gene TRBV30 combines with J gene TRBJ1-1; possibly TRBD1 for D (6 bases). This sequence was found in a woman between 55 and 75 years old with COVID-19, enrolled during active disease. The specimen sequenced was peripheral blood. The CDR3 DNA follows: TGTGCCTTCAAACAGGGATGGGGGACTGAAGCTTTCTTT. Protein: CAFKQGWGTEAFF.